The present entry profiles one T cell receptor (beta chain) with its context. The data belong to a study of cytomegalovirus exposure and HLA in healthy donors. The PCR ran on 60 Vbeta and 13 Jbeta primers. Libraries were prepared by immunoSEQ multiplex PCR; TCRdb keeps only in-frame clonotypes and omits some of them. The sample shows hundreds of thousands of clones, about three quarters of them seen only once. This sequence originates from a woman between 55 and 75 years old in good health and CMV-seropositive. Sequenced: PBMCs.

CDR3 nucleotide sequence: TGTGCCAGCAGCCCAGTCGCCAGCACAGATACGCAGTATTTT. Encoded protein: CASSPVASTDTQYF. V usage is TRBV5-4 and J usage is TRBJ2-3; D unresolved. The V and J ends lost 4 bases and 0 bases respectively, with 9 bases between them. Germline-derived CDR1 and CDR2 are SGHNT and YYREEE (reference sequence). There are 14 residues in the CDR3.